One and the same sample provided the 10 T cell receptor beta chains below, sequenced in a study of CD8 T cells in Susac syndrome. Roughly 0.5 to 1 ug RNA was reverse transcribed with random hexamers. MiXCR was run by TCRdb on the immunoSEQ multiplex PCR reads, yielding one entry per CDR3 protein. The sample contains 150,000 to 200,000 distinct CDR3 sequences, around 93% of which appear only once. The source material was CD4+ T cells from PBMCs. All receptors derive from a human donor in good health.

The rearrangement uses TRBV18 and TRBJ1-1, with a weak D call TRBD1 (5 bases). Looked up from germline, CDR1 is KGHSH and CDR2 is LQKENI. V was pared by 3 bases and J by 5 bases, with 16 bases between. This CDR3 spans 15 amino acids. The chain's CDR3 is CASSPVGQGETEAFF. CDR3 DNA sequence: TGTGCCAGCTCACCGGTGGGGCAGGGAGAAACTGAAGCTTTCTTT.

The chain has TRBV3-1 and TRBJ2-3; D is uncertain. V dropped 2 bases and J dropped 1 base, with 7 bases sitting between them. This CDR3 is 14 amino acids long. CDR1 is LGHDT, CDR2 YNNKEL, per germline (reference sequence). The CDR3 DNA is TGTGCCAGCAGCCAAAGGGATGGCACAGATACGCAGTATTTT. This gives the protein CASSQRDGTDTQYF.

The rearrangement links TRBV2 to TRBJ2-3, with D tentatively TRBD1 (7 bases). CDR3 length equals 14 residues. With 4 bases removed from V and 5 bases from J, the gap between germline ends came to 13 bases. CDR1 is SNHLY, CDR2 FYNNEI, per germline. The CDR3 DNA sequence: TGTGCCAGCAGTGTTCAGGGGGAGGTAGATACGCAGTATTTT. The encoded protein is CASSVQGEVDTQYF.

The chain uses TRBV19 and TRBJ2-1; 8 bases align to TRBD1. After removal of 4 bases from V and 5 bases from J, the junction contained 10 bases not matched to a gene. This CDR3 is built from 16 residues. Germline V CDR1 and CDR2: LNHDA, SQIVND (reference sequence). CDR3 nucleotides: TGTGCCAGTAGTACCTCCAGGGGGCGCCTCAACAATGAGCAGTTCTTC. Its protein is CASSTSRGRLNNEQFF.

The chain links TRBV20-1 to TRBJ2-7, with TRBD1 matching over 10 bases. Germline trimming cut 2 bases from V and 0 bases from J; bases unmatched to any gene: 10. This CDR3 region has 17 residues. Germline values: CDR1 DFQATT, CDR2 SNEGSKA (reference sequence). The CDR3 bases are TGCAGTGCTAGACTCCCCTCGGGACAGGGGAACTCCTACGAGCAGTACTTC. Translation: CSARLPSGQGNSYEQYF.

The V gene is TRBV2, the J gene TRBJ1-4; the D is unclear. V was cut by 7 bases and J by 0 bases, with 12 bases left in between. Germline V gene lookup returns CDR1 SNHLY and CDR2 FYNNEI. The CDR3 contains 15 residues. The CDR3 protein is CASNSRTATNEKLFF. CDR3 nucleotides: TGTGCCAGCAACTCCCGGACTGCAACTAATGAAAAACTGTTTTTT.

The J gene is TRBJ1-1, the V gene TRBV29-1; the D gene is possibly TRBD1 (5 bases). Trimming took 6 bases from V and 3 from J, leaving 11 bases between them. This CDR3 region has 12 residues. CDR1 is SQVTM, CDR2 ANQGSEA, per germline. The chain's CDR3 is CSVTTGYTEAFF. The CDR3 region has the DNA TGCAGCGTGACTACAGGTTACACTGAAGCTTTCTTT.

The genes are TRBV27 and TRBJ2-6; 7 nucleotides match TRBD1. V lost 5 bases, J lost 0 bases, and 4 bases stayed unmatched. CDR3 size: 16 residues. Germline V CDR1 and CDR2: MNHEY, SMNVEV (reference sequence). The CDR3 DNA reads as TGTGCCAGCAGTGGCAGGGGGAGCTCTGGGGCCAACGTCCTGACTTTC. It translates to CASSGRGSSGANVLTF.

The V call is TRBV3-1, the J call TRBJ2-7; 9 bases are shared with TRBD1. V lost 4 bases to trimming and J lost 6 bases; unmatched junction nucleotides: 7. This CDR3 comprises 14 residues. CDR1 and CDR2 (germline): LGHDT, YNNKEL (reference sequence). DNA for the CDR3: TGTGCCAGCAGCCGTACAGGGGGCGAGGCCGAGCAGTACTTC. Residues: CASSRTGGEAEQYF.

The chain uses TRBV3-1 and TRBJ2-5; TRBD2 is a possible D gene (7 bases). This CDR3 has 14 amino acids. The germline CDR1 and CDR2 sequences are LGHDT and YNNKEL (reference sequence). Trimming shortened V by 2 bases and J by 5 bases, and 12 bases separated the two germline ends. Written as DNA, the CDR3 is TGTGCCAGCAGCCAACGAGGGGGGGCGGAGACCCAGTACTTC. Translating gives CASSQRGGAETQYF.